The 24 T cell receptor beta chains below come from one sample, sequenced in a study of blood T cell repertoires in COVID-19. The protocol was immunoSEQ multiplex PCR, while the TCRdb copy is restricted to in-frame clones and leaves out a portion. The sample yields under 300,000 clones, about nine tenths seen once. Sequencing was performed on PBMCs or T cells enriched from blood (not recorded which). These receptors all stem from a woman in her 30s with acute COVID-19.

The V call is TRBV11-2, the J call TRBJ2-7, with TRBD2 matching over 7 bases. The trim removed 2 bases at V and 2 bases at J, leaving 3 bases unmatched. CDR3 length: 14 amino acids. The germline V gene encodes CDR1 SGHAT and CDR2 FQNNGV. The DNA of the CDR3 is TGTGCCAGCAGCTTATACGCGGGAGCCTACGAGCAGTACTTC. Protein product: CASSLYAGAYEQYF.

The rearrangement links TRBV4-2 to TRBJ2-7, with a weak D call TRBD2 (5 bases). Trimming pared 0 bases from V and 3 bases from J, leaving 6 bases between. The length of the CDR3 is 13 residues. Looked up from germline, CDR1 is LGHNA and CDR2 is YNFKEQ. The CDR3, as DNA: TGTGCCAGCAGCCAAGATCGGGACTACGAGCAGTACTTC. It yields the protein CASSQDRDYEQYF.

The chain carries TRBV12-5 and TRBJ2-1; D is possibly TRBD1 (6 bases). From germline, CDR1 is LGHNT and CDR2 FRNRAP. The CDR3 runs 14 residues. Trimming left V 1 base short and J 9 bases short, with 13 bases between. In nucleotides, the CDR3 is TGTGCTAGTGGTTTGGGCAACAGGGTGGGTGAGCAGTTCTTC. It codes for CASGLGNRVGEQFF.

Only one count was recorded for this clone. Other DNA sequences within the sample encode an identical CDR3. This CDR3 reads CASSILAGSTTDTQYF. The CDR3 bases are TGTGCCAGTAGTATACTAGCGGGGTCCACCACAGATACGCAGTATTTT. The chain is built from TRBV19 and TRBJ2-3; 9 bases map to TRBD2. Germline values: CDR1 LNHDA, CDR2 SQIVND (reference sequence). The CDR3 is 16 amino acids. V lost 2 bases to trimming and J lost 2 bases; unmatched junction nucleotides: 5.

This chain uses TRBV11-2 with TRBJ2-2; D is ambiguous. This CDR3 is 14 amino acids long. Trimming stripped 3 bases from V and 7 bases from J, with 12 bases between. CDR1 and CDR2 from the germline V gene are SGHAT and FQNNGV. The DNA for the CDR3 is TGTGCCAGCAGCTTGGGTATGACTGGCGGGGAGCTGTTTTTT. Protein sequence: CASSLGMTGGELFF.

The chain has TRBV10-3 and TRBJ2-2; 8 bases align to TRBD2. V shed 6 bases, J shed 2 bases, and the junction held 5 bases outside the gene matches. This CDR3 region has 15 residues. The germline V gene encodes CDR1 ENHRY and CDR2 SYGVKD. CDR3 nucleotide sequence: TGTGCCATCAGCCTACTAGCGGAAAACACCGGGGAGCTGTTTTTT. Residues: CAISLLAENTGELFF.

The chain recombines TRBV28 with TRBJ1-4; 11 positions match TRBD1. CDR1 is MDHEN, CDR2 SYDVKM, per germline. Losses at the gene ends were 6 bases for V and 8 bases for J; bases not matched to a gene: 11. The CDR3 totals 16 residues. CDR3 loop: CASSRTGGGTREKLFF. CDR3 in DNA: TGTGCCAGCAGCCGGACAGGGGGCGGAACTAGAGAAAAACTGTTTTTT.

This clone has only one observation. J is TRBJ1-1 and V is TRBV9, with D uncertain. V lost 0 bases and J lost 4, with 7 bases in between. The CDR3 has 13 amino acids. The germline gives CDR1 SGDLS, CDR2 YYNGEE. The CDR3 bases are TGTGCCAGCAGCGTAGGGAGTAGCACTGAAGCTTTCTTT. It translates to CASSVGSSTEAFF. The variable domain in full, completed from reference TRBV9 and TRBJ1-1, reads DSGVTQTPKHLITATGQRVTLRCSPRSGDLSVYWYQQSLDQGLQFLIQYYNGEERAKGNILERFSAQQFPDLHSELNLSSLELGDSALYFCASSVGSSTEAFFGQGTRLTVV.

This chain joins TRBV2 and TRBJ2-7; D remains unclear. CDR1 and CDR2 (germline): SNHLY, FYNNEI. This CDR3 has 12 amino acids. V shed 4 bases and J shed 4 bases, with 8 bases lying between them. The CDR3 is CASSVGFYEQYF. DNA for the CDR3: TGTGCCAGCAGTGTTGGCTTTTACGAGCAGTACTTC.

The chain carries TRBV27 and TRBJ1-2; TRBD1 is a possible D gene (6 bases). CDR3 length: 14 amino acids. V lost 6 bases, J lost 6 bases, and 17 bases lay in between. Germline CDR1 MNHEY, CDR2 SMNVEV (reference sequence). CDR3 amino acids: CASSQFRGKDGYTF. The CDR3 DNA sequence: TGTGCCAGCAGCCAATTTAGGGGGAAGGATGGCTACACCTTC.

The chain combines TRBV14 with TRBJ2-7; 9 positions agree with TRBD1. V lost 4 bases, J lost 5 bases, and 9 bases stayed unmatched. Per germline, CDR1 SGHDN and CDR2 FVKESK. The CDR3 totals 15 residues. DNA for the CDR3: TGTGCCAGCAGCCGAGGAGGACAGGGGTACGACGAGCAGTACTTC. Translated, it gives CASSRGGQGYDEQYF.

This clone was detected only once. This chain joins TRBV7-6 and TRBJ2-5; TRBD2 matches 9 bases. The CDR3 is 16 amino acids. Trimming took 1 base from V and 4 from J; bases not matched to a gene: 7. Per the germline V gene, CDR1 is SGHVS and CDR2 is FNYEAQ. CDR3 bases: TGTGCCAGCAGCTTAGTGGTGCGGGGGGGCCCAGAGACCCAGTACTTC. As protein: CASSLVVRGGPETQYF.

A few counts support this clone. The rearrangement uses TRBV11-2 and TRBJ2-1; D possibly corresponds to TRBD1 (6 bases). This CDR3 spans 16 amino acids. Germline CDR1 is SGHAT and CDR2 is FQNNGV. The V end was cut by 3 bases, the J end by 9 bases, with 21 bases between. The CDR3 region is CASSFSSGAHTGEQFF. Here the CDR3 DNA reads TGTGCCAGCAGCTTCAGTTCAGGGGCCCATACTGGTGAGCAGTTCTTC.

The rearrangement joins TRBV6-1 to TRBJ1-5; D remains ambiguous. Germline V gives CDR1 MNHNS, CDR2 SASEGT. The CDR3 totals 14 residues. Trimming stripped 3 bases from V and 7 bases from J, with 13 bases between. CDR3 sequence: CASSDRWSRQPQHF. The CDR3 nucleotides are TGTGCCAGCAGTGATCGATGGTCGAGACAGCCCCAGCATTTT.

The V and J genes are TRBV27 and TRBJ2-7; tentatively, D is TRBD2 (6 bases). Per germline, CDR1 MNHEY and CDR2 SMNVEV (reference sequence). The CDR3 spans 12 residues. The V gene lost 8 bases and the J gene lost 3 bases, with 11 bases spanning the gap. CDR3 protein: CASGRGNYEQYF. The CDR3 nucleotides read TGTGCCAGCGGTCGGGGGAACTACGAGCAGTACTTC.

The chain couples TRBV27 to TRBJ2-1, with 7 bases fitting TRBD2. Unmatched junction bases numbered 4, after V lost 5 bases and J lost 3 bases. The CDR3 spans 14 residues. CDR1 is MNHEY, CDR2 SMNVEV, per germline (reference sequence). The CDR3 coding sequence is TGTGCCAGCAGTACTCCGGGAGGCTACAATGAGCAGTTCTTC. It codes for CASSTPGGYNEQFF.

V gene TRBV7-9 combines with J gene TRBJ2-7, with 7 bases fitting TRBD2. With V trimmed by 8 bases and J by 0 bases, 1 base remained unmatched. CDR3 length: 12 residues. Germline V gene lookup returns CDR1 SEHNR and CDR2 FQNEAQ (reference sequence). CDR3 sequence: CASRDYSYEQYF. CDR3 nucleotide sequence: TGTGCCAGCCGGGACTACTCCTACGAGCAGTACTTC.

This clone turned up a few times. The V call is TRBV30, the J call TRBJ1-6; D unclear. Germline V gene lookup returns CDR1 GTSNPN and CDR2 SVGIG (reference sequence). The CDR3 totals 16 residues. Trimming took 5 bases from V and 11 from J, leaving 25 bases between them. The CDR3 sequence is CAWRRTGISLETPLHF. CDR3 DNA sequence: TGTGCCTGGCGACGAACCGGGATCTCGCTAGAGACACCCCTCCACTTT.

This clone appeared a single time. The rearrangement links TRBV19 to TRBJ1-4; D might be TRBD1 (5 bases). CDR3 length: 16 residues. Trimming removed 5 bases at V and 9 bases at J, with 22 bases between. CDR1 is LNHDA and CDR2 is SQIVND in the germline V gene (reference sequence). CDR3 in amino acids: CASSSTTALDVQKLFF. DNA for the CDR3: TGTGCCAGTAGTTCGACGACAGCTTTGGATGTTCAAAAACTGTTTTTT.

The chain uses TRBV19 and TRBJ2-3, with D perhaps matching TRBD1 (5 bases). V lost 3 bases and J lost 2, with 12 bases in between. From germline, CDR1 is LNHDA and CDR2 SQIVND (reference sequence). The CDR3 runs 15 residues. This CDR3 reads CASSIPGHITDTQYF. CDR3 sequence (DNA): TGTGCCAGTAGTATCCCCGGACACATCACAGATACGCAGTATTTT.

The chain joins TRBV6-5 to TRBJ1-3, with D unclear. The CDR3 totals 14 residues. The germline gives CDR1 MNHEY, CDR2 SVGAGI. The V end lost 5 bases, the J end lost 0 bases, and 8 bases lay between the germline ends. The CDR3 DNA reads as TGTGCCAGCAGTCTGAGTAACTCTGGAAACACCATATATTTT. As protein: CASSLSNSGNTIYF.

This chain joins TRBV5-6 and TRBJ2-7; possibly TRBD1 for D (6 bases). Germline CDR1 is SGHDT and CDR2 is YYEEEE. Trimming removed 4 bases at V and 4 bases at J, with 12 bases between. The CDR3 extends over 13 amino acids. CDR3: CASSPVTGYEQYF. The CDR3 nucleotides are TGTGCCAGCAGCCCCGTAACAGGGTACGAGCAGTACTTC.

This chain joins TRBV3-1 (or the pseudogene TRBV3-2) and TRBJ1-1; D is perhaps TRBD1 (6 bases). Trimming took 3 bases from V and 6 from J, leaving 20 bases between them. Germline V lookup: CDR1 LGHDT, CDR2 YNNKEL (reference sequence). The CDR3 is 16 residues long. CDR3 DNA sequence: TGTGCCAGCAGCCAGCCCGGGGGGGCTGATTCTTCTGAAGCTTTCTTT. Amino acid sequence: CASSQPGGADSSEAFF.

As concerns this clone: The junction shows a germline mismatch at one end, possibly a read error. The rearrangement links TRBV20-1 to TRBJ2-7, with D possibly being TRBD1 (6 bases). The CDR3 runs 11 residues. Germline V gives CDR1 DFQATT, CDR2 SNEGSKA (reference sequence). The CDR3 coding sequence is TGTTGTGGACAGACACTCTACGAGCAGTACTTC. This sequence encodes CCGQTLYEQYF.